A selection of T cell receptor beta chains follows, all from one sample in a study of T cell repertoires in ileal Crohn's disease. Clones were sequenced by immunoSEQ multiplex PCR, and TCRdb holds only the in-frame ones, with some missing. The sample has 5,000 to 6,500 clones, over 70% seen once. The sequencing input was ileal tissue. The source is an adult with Crohn's disease. The CDR3 runs from the conserved cysteine through the conserved F or W. The order of the fields is D gene, clone size, J gene, V gene, CDR3 DNA, CDR3 protein. The D gene is left open where the match is weak. Size values are once, few and many counts, or a class for expanded clones, and some rows have none.

TRBD1 | . | TRBJ1-2 | TRBV28 | TGTGCCAGCAGTTCTCATGGGACAGGGGGAGGCTATGGCTACACCTTC | CASSSHGTGGGYGYTF
. | . | TRBJ1-2 | TRBV28 | TGTGCCAGCAGTTTATCCGGTTATGGCTACACCTTC | CASSLSGYGYTF
TRBD1 | . | TRBJ2-7 | TRBV5-4 | TGTGCCAGCAGCGCGACAGGGGGGGCCTACGAGCAGTACTTC | CASSATGGAYEQYF
. | . | TRBJ1-2 | TRBV25-1 | TGTGCCAGCACCCGCGGAGAGGGATTAAATGGCTACACCTTC | CASTRGEGLNGYTF
. | . | TRBJ1-2 | TRBV18 | TGTGCCAGCTCACCTTATACAGGGACTAACTATGGCTACACCTTC | CASSPYTGTNYGYTF
. | . | TRBJ1-2 | TRBV14 | TGTGCCAGCAGCCAAATCCACTTTGGAGGGGCCTATGGCTACACCTTC | CASSQIHFGGAYGYTF
TRBD1 | few | TRBJ1-1 | TRBV30 | TGTGCCTGGAGTGTAGGGACAGCGAACACTGAAGCTTTCTTT | CAWSVGTANTEAFF
. | . | TRBJ2-5 | TRBV9 | TGTGCCAGCAGCGTAGACGAGGGCCGTGGGGAGACCCAGTACTTC | CASSVDEGRGETQYF
. | . | TRBJ1-2 | TRBV4-2 | TGTGCCAGCAGCCAGGGCAGGGGATCTAACTATGGCTACACCTTC | CASSQGRGSNYGYTF
. | . | TRBJ1-4 | TRBV29-1 | TGCAGTGGTCTACGGAATGAAAAACTGTTTTTT | CSGLRNEKLFF
. | . | TRBJ2-3 | TRBV7-8 | TGTGCCAGCAGCTTAGTGGTAGCCAGGGGGGCAGATACGCAGTATTTT | CASSLVVARGADTQYF
. | . | TRBJ2-7 | TRBV14 | TGTGCCAGCAGCCAAGATGGGGGCGGGAGTGGGAACGAGCAGTACTTC | CASSQDGGGSGNEQYF
. | . | TRBJ2-7 | TRBV6-5 | TGTGCCAGCAGTTACGGTAACTCAGGGGCCAACGAGCAGTACTTC | CASSYGNSGANEQYF
. | . | TRBJ2-1 | TRBV7-3 | TGTGCCAGCAGCTTAATGGCGGGTCCCTACAATGAGCAGTTCTTC | CASSLMAGPYNEQFF
TRBD1 | . | TRBJ1-1 | TRBV7-3 | TGTGCCAGCAGCTTAACGGAGGACAGGGACGCTGAAGCTTTCTTT | CASSLTEDRDAEAFF
TRBD1 | . | TRBJ1-3 | TRBV9 | TGTGCCAGCAGCCTGACAGGGCAAGGAAACACCATATATTTT | CASSLTGQGNTIYF
TRBD2 | . | TRBJ2-7 | TRBV5-1 | TGCGCCAGCAGCTATAGCGGGGGGGTTAGCTCCTACGAGCAGTACTTC | CASSYSGGVSSYEQYF
TRBD2 | . | TRBJ2-4 | TRBV5-6 | TGTGCCAGCAGCTTAGGACTAGCGGGAGGGCCGGTTAAAAACATTCAGTACTTC | CASSLGLAGGPVKNIQYF
TRBD2 | . | TRBJ2-7 | TRBV28 | TGTGCCAGCAGTTTATGGACTAGCGGGGTCTACGAGCAGTACTTC | CASSLWTSGVYEQYF
TRBD1 | . | TRBJ2-1 | TRBV4-3 | TGCGCCAGCAGCCAAGATCTTACAGGGGGCAATGAGCAGTTCTTC | CASSQDLTGGNEQFF
. | . | TRBJ1-3 | TRBV28 | TGTGCCAGCTTGAGGGGGGGAACTGGAAACACCATATATTTT | CASLRGGTGNTIYF
. | . | TRBJ1-5 | TRBV6-5 | TGTGCCAGCAGTTACCAACCTAGAGACAGCAATCAGCCCCAGCATTTT | CASSYQPRDSNQPQHF
. | . | TRBJ1-2 | TRBV7-2 | TGTGCCAGCAGCTTAGGGGGGGTCTGGGTCTATGGCTACACCTTC | CASSLGGVWVYGYTF
TRBD1 | . | TRBJ1-1 | TRBV5-6 | TGTGCCAGCAGACTATTAGGGACAGCTAGGAACACTGAAGCTTTCTTT | CASRLLGTARNTEAFF
. | few | TRBJ2-5 | TRBV6-5 | TGTGCCAGCAGTTACGCAAACCGGGACTCACAAGAGACCCAGTACTTC | CASSYANRDSQETQYF
TRBD1 | . | TRBJ1-6 | TRBV5-6 | TGTGCCAGCAGCTTATATGGACAGGGAGAGTCACCCCTCCACTTT | CASSLYGQGESPLHF
TRBD1 | . | TRBJ2-7 | TRBV9 | TGTGCCAGCGCCGAATACGATACAGGGGGCGGACGTGGCGAGCAGTACTTC | CASAEYDTGGGRGEQYF
. | . | TRBJ2-6 | TRBV5-8 | TGTGCCAGCAGCTTTCAGGGGCATGGGGCCAACGTCCTGACTTTC | CASSFQGHGANVLTF
. | once | TRBJ2-5 | TRBV7-9 | TGTGCCAGCAGCTGGAAGGAGGCCCAGTACTTC | CASSWKEAQYF
. | once | TRBJ2-1 | TRBV9 | TGTGCCAGCAGCGTCAGACAGGTTAGTGAGCAGTTCTTC | CASSVRQVSEQFF
. | . | TRBJ1-1 | TRBV4-2 | TGTGCCAGCAGCCAAGTGCGACAGACCGGTTTGGGACTAAGGATGAACACTGAAGCTTTCTTT | CASSQVRQTGLGLRMNTEAFF
TRBD2 | . | TRBJ2-3 | TRBV5-6 | TGTGCCAGCAGCTTCGAGCGGGAGGGAGATACGCAGTATTTT | CASSFEREGDTQYF
. | . | TRBJ2-3 | TRBV6-1 | TGTGCCAGCAGTGATTCGACAGTCCTCACGGGAGATACGCAGTATTTT | CASSDSTVLTGDTQYF
. | . | TRBJ1-1 | TRBV9 | TGTGCCAGCAGCGTAGATGGATCTACTATGAACACTGAAGCTTTCTTT | CASSVDGSTMNTEAFF
. | . | TRBJ1-5 | TRBV7-9 | TGTGCCAGCAGCTTAGCGTCGGGTGGCAATCAGCCCCAGCATTTT | CASSLASGGNQPQHF
. | . | TRBJ2-7 | TRBV7-2 | TGTGCCAGCAGCCCGCCCGGAGGCCTTCACTACGAGCAGTACTTC | CASSPPGGLHYEQYF
. | . | TRBJ1-3 | TRBV6-1 | TGTGCCAGCGGGGGACACAGGGTTCTTGGAAACACCATATATTTT | CASGGHRVLGNTIYF